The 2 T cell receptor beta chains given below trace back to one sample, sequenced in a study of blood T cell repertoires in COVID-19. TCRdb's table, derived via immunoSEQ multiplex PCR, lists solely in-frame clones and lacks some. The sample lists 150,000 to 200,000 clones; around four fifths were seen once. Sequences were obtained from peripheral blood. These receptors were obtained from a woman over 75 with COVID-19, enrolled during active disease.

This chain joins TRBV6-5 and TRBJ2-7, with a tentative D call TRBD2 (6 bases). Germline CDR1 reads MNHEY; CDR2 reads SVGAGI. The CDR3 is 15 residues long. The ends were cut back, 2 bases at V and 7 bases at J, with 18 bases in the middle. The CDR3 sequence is CASSYPGLASGEQYF. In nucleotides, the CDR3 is TGTGCCAGCAGTTACCCGGGACTGGCCTCGGGGGAGCAGTACTTC.

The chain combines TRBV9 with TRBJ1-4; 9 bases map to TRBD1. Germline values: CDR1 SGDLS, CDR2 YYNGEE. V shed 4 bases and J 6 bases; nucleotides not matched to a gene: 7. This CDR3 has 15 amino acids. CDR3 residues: CASSPYRGRDEKLFF. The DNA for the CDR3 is TGTGCCAGCAGCCCTTACAGGGGGCGCGATGAAAAACTGTTTTTT.